The following is a T cell receptor beta chain sequence with its context. The sample is drawn from a study of blood T cell repertoires in COVID-19. Turning to the study itself: The United States, Italy and Spain were the sources of the acute and convalescent COVID-19 samples. T cells, B-cell-depleted T cells, or PBMCs supplied cDNA or gDNA.

This CDR3 has 15 residues. The germline V and J ends were trimmed by 3 bases and 2 bases, with 13 bases remaining between them. Germline V gives CDR1 SGHAT, CDR2 FQNNGV. Per the authors' pipeline: Using reference gene primer amplification, nucleated cell counts were estimated. Profiled with immunoSEQ multiplex PCR; TCRdb holds only in-frame clones, not every one. V and J calls and clone size are copied from that table; D and trimming were computed from the DNA. Of approximately 54,000 clones in the sample, roughly nine tenths were seen once. This TCR was sampled from a woman aged 40-49 years with active COVID-19. The sequenced sample was peripheral blood. This sequence joins TRBV11-2 and TRBJ2-5; tentatively, D is TRBD1 (6 bases). The CDR3 DNA reads TGTGCCAGCAGCTTCGCCGGGACATTTCAAGAGACCCAGTACTTC. Translated: CASSFAGTFQETQYF.